This T cell receptor beta chain is from a study of blood T cell repertoires in COVID-19. Study summary: From T cells, B-cell-depleted T cells, or PBMCs came the material, which was cDNA or gDNA.

Trimming removed 0 bases from V and 5 bases from J; junction bases left unmatched: 6. The CDR3 runs 16 residues. Germline loops: CDR1 SGHNT, CDR2 YYREEE (reference sequence). In the original analysis: The authors estimated nucleated cell counts from reference gene primer amplification. The method was immunoSEQ multiplex PCR; TCRdb's version includes in-frame clones alone and lacks a portion of them. V, J and clone size were drawn from that table, and D and trimming were deduced from the DNA. The sample contains about 100,000 clones, around 88% of which appear only once. The chain uses TRBV5-4 and TRBJ2-1, with 9 bases lining up with TRBD2. The TCR comes from an elderly man with acute or convalescent COVID-19. Sequencing was performed on peripheral blood. In nucleotides, the CDR3 is TGTGCCAGCAGCTTGGTGGCGGGAGGGCCGAACAATGAGCAGTTCTTC. It is translated as CASSLVAGGPNNEQFF.